This T cell receptor beta chain was recorded in a study of OX40 agonist ivuxolimab in advanced cancers. Study results and caveats: Clonal expansion from baseline to week 6 occurred in both CD4+ and CD8+ T cells.

The CDR3 spans 14 residues. Germline V gene data show CDR1 as MNHEY and CDR2 as SVGAGI. Deletions cut 4 bases from V and 1 base from J, with 10 bases between. Repertoires were generated with immunoSEQ multiplex PCR, while TCRdb's copy carries only in-frame clones and drops some. The sample lists about 35,000 clones, roughly three quarters occurring once. This clone is medium-sized in the sample. No antigen is known for it. This specimen consisted of CD4+ or CD8+ T cells sorted from blood, obtained in a trial of the OX40 agonist ivuxolimab. The chain is built from TRBV6-5 and TRBJ1-1; no definite D call. The sequence derives from an adult with an advanced solid tumor such as melanoma, head and neck, liver or kidney cancer. The CDR3 DNA follows: TGTGCCAGCAGTTTAGGGATGAAGAACACTGAAGCTTTCTTT. Amino acid sequence: CASSLGMKNTEAFF.